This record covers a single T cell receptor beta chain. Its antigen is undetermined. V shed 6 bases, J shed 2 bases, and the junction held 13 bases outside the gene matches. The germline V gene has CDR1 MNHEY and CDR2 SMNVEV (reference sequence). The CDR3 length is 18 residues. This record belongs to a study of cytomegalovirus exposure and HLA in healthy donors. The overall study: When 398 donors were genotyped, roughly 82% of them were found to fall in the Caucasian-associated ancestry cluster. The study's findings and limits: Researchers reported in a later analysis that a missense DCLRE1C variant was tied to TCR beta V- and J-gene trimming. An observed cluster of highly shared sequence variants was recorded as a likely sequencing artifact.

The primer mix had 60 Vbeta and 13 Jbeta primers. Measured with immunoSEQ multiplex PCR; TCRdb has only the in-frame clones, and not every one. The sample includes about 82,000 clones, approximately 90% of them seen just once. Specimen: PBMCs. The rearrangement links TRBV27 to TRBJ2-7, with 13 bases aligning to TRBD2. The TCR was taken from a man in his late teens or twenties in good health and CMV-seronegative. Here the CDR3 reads CASRRSGLAGVVTYEQYF. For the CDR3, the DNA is TGTGCCAGCAGGAGGTCTGGACTAGCGGGAGTAGTAACCTACGAGCAGTACTTC.